A single TCR beta chain is shown here with its context. Its antigen remains undetermined. Libraries were made using the immunoSEQ multiplex PCR assay. A mixture of 60 forward primers for TCR Vbeta segments and 13 reverse primers for TCR Jbeta segments was used in the multiplex PCR. Amplification of the CDR3 region of rearranged TCR beta genes was performed with a multiplex PCR assay on genomic DNA. The Illumina HiSeq System was used to sequence the amplified TCR beta libraries as 87-base-pair reads. For the original study's pipeline: A later analysis tallied approximately 87 million unique TCR beta chains across the 700 or so repertoires, and some 12 million of those chains were shared by two or more donors. A nearest-neighbor algorithm error-corrected the raw reads and collapsed the reads into unique sequences, merging closely related sequences to remove PCR and sequencing errors. CDR3 sequences were aligned to IMGT reference sequences to assign V, D and J gene segments. For a sequence to be retained, a match of at least six nucleotides to both a V gene segment and a J gene segment was required. Rearrangements were classified as productive when the CDR3 lacked stop codons and remained in frame with V and J, and all other rearrangements were classified as non-productive. CDR3 was defined by IMGT convention, running from the second conserved V-encoded cysteine to the conserved J-encoded phenylalanine. In an earlier analysis of more than 550 of the donors, sequences lacking an unambiguous match to a single V gene segment were excluded. In an earlier analysis of approximately 550 of the donors, V segments were called functional above 56.7% productive rearrangements and were called segregating when the between-donor standard deviation exceeded 5%. To diagnose cytomegalovirus status from the catalog of TCR beta chain sequences, a statistical classification framework was built. V and J gene assignment, in a later analysis, came from comparing TCR nucleotide sequences with IMGT/GENE-DB human TR gene sequences. A later analysis assigned CDR3 sequences and most-parsimonious VDJ recombination scenarios with the TCRdist pipeline. In a later analysis, each TCR beta chain was defined by its CDR3 amino acid sequence together with its V-gene family, and reads without a unique V-gene family were excluded. In a later analysis, 500 to 650 highly shared, low-generation-probability nucleotide sequences were removed to address suspected cross-contamination and a sequencing artifact. In a later analysis, a clonal expansion index was calculated for each public chain from normalized within-repertoire ranks of inferred template counts. A later analysis computed generation probabilities with a VDJ recombination model fitted to out-of-frame rearrangements, and checked the results against IGoR. A later analysis scored TCR-TCR, TCR-HLA and TCR-CMV co-occurrence with hypergeometric tests, applying a repertoire-size bias correction to TCR pairs. False discovery rates were estimated in a later analysis by permuting HLA or CMV assignments 20 times. In a later analysis, co-occurring TCRs were grouped using DBSCAN, with TCRdist sequence similarity added in when clustering inside HLA-allele-positive subsets. Repertoires with fewer than 30,000 or more than 120,000 public chains, plus five repertoires with anomalous nucleotide sharing, were excluded from co-occurrence clustering. Here the immuneACCESS table is served through TCRdb, limited to in-frame sequences with V and J called. Missing clones are a known gap in these copies; in checked studies unresolved V genes cover under half, and the rest lacks a known reason. The V and J calls and clone size come from that table; D and trimming were worked out from the DNA. The sample table holds fewer than 100,000 clones. The leading ten clones occupy more than 0.45% of the sample.

The sample originates from a study of cytomegalovirus exposure and HLA in healthy donors (dated by TCRdb to 2017 to 2019). For the wider study: An earlier analysis of a few hundred of the donors reported 276 Gb of sequence data and 117 million unique TCR beta sequences obtained from about 170 million T cells. The number of typed donors differed by locus: roughly 620-630 for A, B, C, DRB1 and DQB1; some 540 for DQA1; 600 to 610 for DPA1; and approximately 450 for DPB1. An earlier analysis of around 580 of the donors used high-throughput TCR beta sequencing to judge whether each TCR beta V gene segment behaved as functional or pseudogenic. To predict cytomegalovirus infection status, the study brought together high-throughput TCR immunosequencing, statistical association of individual TCRs with disease status, and machine learning. A later analysis re-analyzed previously published TCR beta repertoires from 600 to 850 donors and added high-resolution HLA genotyping to study TCR occurrence patterns. Donor age, sex, ethnicity and CMV serostatus were compiled alongside the repertoire data. In a later genetic analysis, genome-wide SNP genotypes for about 55% of the roughly 670 donors were used, and that subset was treated as a discovery cohort. A handful of DR-DQ haplotypes were handled as single units for association and clustering because linkage in the cohort was strong. Besides the first cohort of approximately 670 subjects, a separate validation cohort made up of roughly 130 different subjects was used. Both class I and class II loci were covered by HLA typing, at four-digit resolution. In the later analysis, no new phenotypic data were used to find candidate immune exposures; instead, reliance was placed on TCR beta sequences and their occurrence across donors. The T cell repertoires of 550 to 850 subjects were profiled by immunosequencing and related to cytomegalovirus serostatus. Among the roughly 390 genotyped donors, 75% to 90% belonged to the genetic ancestry cluster associated with self-reported Caucasian donors. The study was designed to test whether signatures of past pathogen exposure could be identified by cataloging public T cell receptors. Among about 360 genotyped donors of the cohort, an average of 235,054 unique TCR beta nucleotide sequences were sequenced per donor, approximately 20% of them non-productive. Approximately 300 gigabases of sequencing data and tens of millions of unique TCR sequences were included in an early release covering around 600 HLA-typed donors. Every repertoire in the discovery cohort had been generated on one and the same sequencing platform.

As encoded in the germline V gene, CDR1 is SNHLY while CDR2 is FYNNEI. Relative to germline, V is missing 9 bases and J is missing 3 bases, with 6 bases of the junction outside any gene match. Including cysteine and phenylalanine, the CDR3 has 14 amino acids. Of the read, only the CDR3 DNA is kept; its 42 bases are in frame from base 1. Study-wide conclusions, independent of this receptor: Strong co-occurrence of HLA alleles, especially DR and DQ, made assigning TCR associations to individual alleles difficult. In a later genetic analysis, fewer N-insertions in productive TCRs were reported among donors in an Asian-associated ancestry cluster than the approximately 670-donor mean. Most TCR sequences were seen in very few donors, while some public TCRs were found in many individuals. The classifier was reported to diagnose cytomegalovirus status with high specificity and sensitivity in both the original and validation cohorts. In a later analysis, several top co-occurrence clusters were reported to appear linked to parvovirus B19, influenza, CMV and Epstein-Barr virus. Approximately 18 rarely observed V segments, including chromosome 9 orphons, were excluded from the earlier analysis of some 590 of the donors because counts were too low. Three of the identified cytomegalovirus-associated TCR beta chains were confirmed in vitro to be specific for cytomegalovirus antigens. A further reported finding was that TCR beta sequences accurately predicted the HLA-A and HLA-B alleles for most subjects in the first cohort. A later analysis associated 17,000 or so TCR beta sequences with specific HLA alleles at a false discovery rate of 0.05. In a later analysis, the rate of TCR association differed among HLA loci, with DRB1 alleles having the most associated TCRs and HLA-C alleles having the fewest. Because HLA typing was missing for some donors at each locus, association tests included only the typed subset. The authors suggested that the approach could potentially be generalized to other disease states and immunological phenotypes. A later genetic analysis associated a missense DCLRE1C variant with V-gene and J-gene trimming of TCR beta chains, and an independent cohort replicated the association. This cohort had only TCR beta chains sequenced, and the lack of alpha or paired-chain data limited which features could be detected. CMV serostatus was the only immune exposure information available for the cohort. A later analysis found that HLA-associated TCR beta chains were more clonally expanded and had lower generation probabilities than equally common non-associated chains. Some IMGT-functional V segments, including TRBV6-2 and TRBV6-3, could not be told apart with the 87-base-pair reads, so those segments were excluded. In an earlier analysis of 450 to 750 of the donors, most TCR beta V segments appeared in productive rearrangements about 90% or about 30% of the time, broadly matching IMGT annotations. Linkage disequilibrium might explain the correlated functional status among segregating V segments, but an unknown experimental factor could not be ruled out. The presence/absence analyses assumed that sequencing depth was roughly uniform across donors, and that assumption may not be true. A later analysis found that most CMV-associated TCR beta chains appeared HLA-restricted, with HLA associations seemingly driven largely by CMV exposure. A total of 150 to 200 TCR beta chains were listed by the study as associated with cytomegalovirus. A cluster of highly shared sequence variants was judged likely to be a technical artifact of the sequencing pipeline.

In total, 600 or so healthy bone marrow donors made up the cohort. Cohort members were all nominally healthy when sampled, although unrecorded immune exposures were likely present. The donor tested CMV seronegative, placing the donor among the 350 to 400 seronegative members of the cohort. A peripheral blood sample was provided by each donor, and peripheral blood mononuclear cells were used for TCR beta sequencing. The Qiagen DNeasy Blood Extraction Kit was used to extract genomic DNA from the blood cell samples. The sequence joins TRBV2 to TRBJ2-3; the junction holds 10 bases that match TRBD2. Sequenced material: PBMCs. The origin of this receptor is a man aged 45 to 65 in good health and CMV-seronegative. The CDR3 corresponds to CASLAGDETDTQYF. The sequenced DNA: TGTGCCAGTCTAGCGGGGGATGAGACAGATACGCAGTATTTT.